Sequencing of this T cell receptor beta chain was carried out in a study of cytotoxic CD8 clonotypes in ibrutinib-treated CLL. Study overall: Timing of response sample collection was a median about twelve months after treatment start, with a range of 6 to 36. Regarding the study as a whole: Patients showed higher baseline clonality than age-matched healthy donors, and it tracked circulating CD8+ T-cell counts.

CDR3 length: 13 amino acids. CDR1 is KGHSH and CDR2 is LQKENI in the germline V gene. Trimming took off 0 bases at V and 9 bases at J, with 10 bases between the two ends. This clone has a handful of counts. Its antigen remains unidentified. Clones were read by immunoSEQ multiplex PCR, and TCRdb kept only the in-frame ones, dropping some. The data contain just over 45,000 clones, under 75% of them singletons. The authors obtained roughly 2 micrograms of genomic DNA from cryopreserved PBMCs for TCR beta libraries. The sample consisted of PBMCs, taken after 12 months of ibrutinib treatment. The rearrangement joins TRBV18 to TRBJ2-3; D unresolved. This receptor was taken from a human donor with chronic lymphocytic leukemia. The CDR3 nucleotides are TGTGCCAGCTCACCACCCACCGTCCAAACGCAGTATTTT. Its translation: CASSPPTVQTQYF.